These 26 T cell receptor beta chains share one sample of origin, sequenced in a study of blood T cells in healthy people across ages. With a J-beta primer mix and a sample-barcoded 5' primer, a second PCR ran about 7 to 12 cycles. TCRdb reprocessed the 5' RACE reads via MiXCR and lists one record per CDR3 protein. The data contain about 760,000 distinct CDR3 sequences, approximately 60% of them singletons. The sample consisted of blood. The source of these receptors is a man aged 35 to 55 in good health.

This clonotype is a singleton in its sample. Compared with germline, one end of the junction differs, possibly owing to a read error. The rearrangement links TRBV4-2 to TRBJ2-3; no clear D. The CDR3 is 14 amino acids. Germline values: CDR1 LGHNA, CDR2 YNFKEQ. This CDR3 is CASSQDEVTDAQYF. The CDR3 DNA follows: TGTGCCAGCAGCCAAGATGAAGTAACAGATGCGCAGTATTTT.

The CDR3 protein is CASRKGVSGNQPQHF. CDR3 nucleotides: TGTGCCAGCAGAAAAGGGGTCAGCGGCAATCAGCCCCAGCATTTT. V is TRBV6-2 or TRBV6-3 and J is TRBJ1-5, with a tentative D call TRBD1 (5 bases). CDR3 length: 15 amino acids. Germline CDR1 and CDR2: MNHEY and SVGEGT. The V end was cut by 6 bases, the J end by 2 bases, with 14 bases between.

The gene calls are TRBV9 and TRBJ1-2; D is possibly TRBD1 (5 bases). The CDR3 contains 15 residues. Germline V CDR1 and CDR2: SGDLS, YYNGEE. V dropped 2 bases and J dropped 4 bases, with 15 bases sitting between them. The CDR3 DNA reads TGTGCCAGCAGCGTGGGGGTAGGGGCCGGCTATGGCTACACCTTC. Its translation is CASSVGVGAGYGYTF.

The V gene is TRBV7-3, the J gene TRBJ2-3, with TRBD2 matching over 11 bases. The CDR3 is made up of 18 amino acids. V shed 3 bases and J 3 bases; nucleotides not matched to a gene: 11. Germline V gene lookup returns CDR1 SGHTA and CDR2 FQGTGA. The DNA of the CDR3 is TGTGCCAGCAGCTTTTTAGCGGGAGGGCCGGGGAGAACAGATACGCAGTATTTT. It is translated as CASSFLAGGPGRTDTQYF.

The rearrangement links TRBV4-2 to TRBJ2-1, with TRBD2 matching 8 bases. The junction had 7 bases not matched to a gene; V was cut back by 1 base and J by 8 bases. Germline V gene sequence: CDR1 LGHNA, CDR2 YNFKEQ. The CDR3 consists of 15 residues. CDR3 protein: CASSQGFSGGDEQFF. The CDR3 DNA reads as TGTGCCAGCAGCCAAGGTTTCAGCGGGGGAGATGAGCAGTTCTTC.

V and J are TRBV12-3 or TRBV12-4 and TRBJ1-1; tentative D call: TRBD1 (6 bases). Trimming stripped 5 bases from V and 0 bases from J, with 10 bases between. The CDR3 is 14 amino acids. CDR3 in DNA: TGTGCCAGCAGTCCGGACAGCATGAACACTGAAGCTTTCTTT. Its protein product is CASSPDSMNTEAFF.

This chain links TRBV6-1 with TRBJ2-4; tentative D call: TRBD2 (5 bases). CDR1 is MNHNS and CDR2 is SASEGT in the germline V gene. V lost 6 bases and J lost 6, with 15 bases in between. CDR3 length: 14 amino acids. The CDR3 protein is CASSSRGNLNIQYF. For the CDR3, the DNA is TGTGCCAGCAGCAGTCGGGGAAACCTAAACATTCAGTACTTC.

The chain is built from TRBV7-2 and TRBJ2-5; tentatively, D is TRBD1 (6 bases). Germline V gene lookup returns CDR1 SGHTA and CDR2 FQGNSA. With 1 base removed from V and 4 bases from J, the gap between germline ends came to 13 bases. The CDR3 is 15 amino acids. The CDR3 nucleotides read TGTGCCAGCAGCTTAGTGACAGGCGTTGCAGAGACCCAGTACTTC. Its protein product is CASSLVTGVAETQYF.

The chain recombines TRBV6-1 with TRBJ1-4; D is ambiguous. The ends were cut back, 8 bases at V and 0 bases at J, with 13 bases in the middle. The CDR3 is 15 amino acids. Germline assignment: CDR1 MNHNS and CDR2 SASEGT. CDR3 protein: CASVTAIATNEKLFF. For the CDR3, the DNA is TGTGCCAGCGTAACCGCGATAGCAACTAATGAAAAACTGTTTTTT.

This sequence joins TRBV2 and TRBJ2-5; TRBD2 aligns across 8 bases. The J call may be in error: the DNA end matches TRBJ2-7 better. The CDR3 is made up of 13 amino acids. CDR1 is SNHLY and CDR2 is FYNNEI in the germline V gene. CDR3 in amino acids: CATRAGEGYEQYF. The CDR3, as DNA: TGTGCCACCCGAGCGGGAGAGGGCTACGAGCAGTACTTC.

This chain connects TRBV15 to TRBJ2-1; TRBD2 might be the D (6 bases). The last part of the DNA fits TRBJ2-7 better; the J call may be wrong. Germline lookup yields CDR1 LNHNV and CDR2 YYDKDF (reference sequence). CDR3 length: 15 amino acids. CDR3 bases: TGTGCCACCAGCAGAGATTCTACTAGCCACAATGAGCAGTACTTC. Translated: CATSRDSTSHNEQYF.

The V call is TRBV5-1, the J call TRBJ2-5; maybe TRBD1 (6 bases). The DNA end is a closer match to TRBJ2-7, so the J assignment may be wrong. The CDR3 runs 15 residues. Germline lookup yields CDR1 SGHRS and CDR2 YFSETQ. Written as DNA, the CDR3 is TGCGCCAGCAGCTCTGTTGGGACAAATTCCTACGAGCAGTACTTC. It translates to CASSSVGTNSYEQYF.

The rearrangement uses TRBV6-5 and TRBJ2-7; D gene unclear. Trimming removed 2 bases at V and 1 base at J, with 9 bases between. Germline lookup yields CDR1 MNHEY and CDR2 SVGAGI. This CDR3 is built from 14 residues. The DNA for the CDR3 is TGTGCCAGCAGTTACGGGCTGGATTCCTACGAGCAGTACTTC. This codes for CASSYGLDSYEQYF.

As DNA, the CDR3 is TGCGCCAGCAGCGGCGGACTAGCGGGAGGGCTGGCAGATACGCAGTATTTT. This sequence encodes CASSGGLAGGLADTQYF. V gene TRBV5-1 combines with J gene TRBJ2-3, with 15 bases aligning to TRBD2. V gave up 4 bases and J gave up 4 bases; unmatched junction bases: 7. This CDR3 comprises 17 residues. Germline values: CDR1 SGHRS, CDR2 YFSETQ.

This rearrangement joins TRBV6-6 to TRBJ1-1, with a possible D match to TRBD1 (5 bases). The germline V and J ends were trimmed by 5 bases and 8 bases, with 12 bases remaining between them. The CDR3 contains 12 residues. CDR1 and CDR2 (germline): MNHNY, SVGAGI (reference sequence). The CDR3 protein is CASSRDVLEAFF. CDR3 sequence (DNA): TGTGCCAGCAGTAGGGACGTGCTCGAAGCTTTCTTT.

In nucleotides, the CDR3 is TGTGCCAGCAGCCAAGGACAGGGTGAGAACACTGAAGCTTTCTTT. Translating it yields CASSQGQGENTEAFF. This chain connects TRBV3-1 to TRBJ1-1; 7 bases match TRBD1. Germline assignment: CDR1 LGHDT and CDR2 YNNKEL (reference sequence). The V and J ends lost 1 base and 1 base, in that order; junction bases with no gene match: 3. This CDR3 contains 15 residues.

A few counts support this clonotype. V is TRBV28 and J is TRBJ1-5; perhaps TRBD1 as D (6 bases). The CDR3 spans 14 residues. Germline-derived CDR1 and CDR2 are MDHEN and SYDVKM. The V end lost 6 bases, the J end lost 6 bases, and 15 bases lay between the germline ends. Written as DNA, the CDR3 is TGTGCCAGCAGACCTACAGGGTTTGGTCAGCCCCAGCATTTT. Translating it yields CASRPTGFGQPQHF.

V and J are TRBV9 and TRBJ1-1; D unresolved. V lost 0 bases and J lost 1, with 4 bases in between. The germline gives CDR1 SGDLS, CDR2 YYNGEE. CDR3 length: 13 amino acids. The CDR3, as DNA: TGTGCCAGCAGCGTAGAAGAGAACACTGAAGCTTTCTTT. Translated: CASSVEENTEAFF.

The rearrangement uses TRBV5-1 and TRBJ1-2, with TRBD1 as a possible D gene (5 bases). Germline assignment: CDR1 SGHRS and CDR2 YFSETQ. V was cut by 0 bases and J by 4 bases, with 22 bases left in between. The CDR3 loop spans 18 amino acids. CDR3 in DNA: TGCGCCAGCAGCTTGGTTGGGTCGGCAGGGAAGACATTCTATGGCTACACCTTC. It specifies CASSLVGSAGKTFYGYTF.

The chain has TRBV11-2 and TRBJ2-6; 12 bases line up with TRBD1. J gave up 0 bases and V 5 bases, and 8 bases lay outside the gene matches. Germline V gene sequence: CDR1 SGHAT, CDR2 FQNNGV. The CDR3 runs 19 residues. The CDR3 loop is CASSIRPGQGASGANVLTF. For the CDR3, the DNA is TGTGCCAGCAGCATTAGGCCGGGACAGGGGGCCTCTGGGGCCAACGTCCTGACTTTC.

The CDR3 DNA is TGCAGTGCTAGAGGGGGGGGGAACACCGGGGAGCTGTTTTTT. The encoded protein is CSARGGGNTGELFF. V gene TRBV20-1 combines with J gene TRBJ2-2; 7 bases agree with TRBD2. This CDR3 region has 14 residues. From germline, CDR1 is DFQATT and CDR2 SNEGSKA (reference sequence). V was clipped by 1 base and J by 1 base; unmatched bases: 0.

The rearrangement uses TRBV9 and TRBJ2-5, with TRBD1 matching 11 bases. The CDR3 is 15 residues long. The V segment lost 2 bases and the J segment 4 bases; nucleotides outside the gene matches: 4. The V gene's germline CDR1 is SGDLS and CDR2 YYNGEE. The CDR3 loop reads CASSVDRGRGETQYF. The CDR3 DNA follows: TGTGCCAGCAGCGTGGACAGGGGGCGCGGAGAGACCCAGTACTTC.

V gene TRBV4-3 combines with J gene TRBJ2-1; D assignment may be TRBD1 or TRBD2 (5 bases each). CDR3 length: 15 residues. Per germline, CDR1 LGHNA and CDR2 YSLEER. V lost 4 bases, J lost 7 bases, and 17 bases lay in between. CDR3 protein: CASSPMGEGYNEQFF. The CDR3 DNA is TGCGCCAGCAGCCCAATGGGGGAAGGATATAATGAGCAGTTCTTC.

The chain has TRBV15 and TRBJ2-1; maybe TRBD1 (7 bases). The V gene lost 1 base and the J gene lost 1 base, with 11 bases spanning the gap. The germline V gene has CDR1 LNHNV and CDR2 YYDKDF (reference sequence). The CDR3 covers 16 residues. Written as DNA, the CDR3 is TGTGCCACCAGCAGAGCGGCAGGGGGGTCCTACAATGAGCAGTTCTTC. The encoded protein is CATSRAAGGSYNEQFF.

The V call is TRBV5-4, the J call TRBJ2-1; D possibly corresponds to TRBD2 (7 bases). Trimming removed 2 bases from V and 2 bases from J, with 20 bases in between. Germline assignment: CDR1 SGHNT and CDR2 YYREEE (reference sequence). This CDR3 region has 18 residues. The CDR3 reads CASSFSRGGISTYNEQFF. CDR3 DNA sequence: TGTGCCAGCAGCTTTTCGAGGGGGGGCATATCGACCTACAATGAGCAGTTCTTC.

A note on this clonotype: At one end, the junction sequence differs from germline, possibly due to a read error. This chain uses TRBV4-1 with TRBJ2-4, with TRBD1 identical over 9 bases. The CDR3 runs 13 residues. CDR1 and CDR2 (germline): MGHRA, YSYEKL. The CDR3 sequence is CANSLDRGNIQYF. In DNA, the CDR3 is TGCGCCAACAGCCTAGACAGGGGGAACATTCAGTACTTC.